Listed below are T cell receptor beta chains from one sample, sequenced in a study of blood T cells in healthy people across ages. TCRdb re-derived calls from the 5' RACE reads in MiXCR, one entry per CDR3 protein. The top ten clones hold roughly 10% of a sample with some 930,000 distinct CDR3 sequences, approximately 32% of them seen once. Another study also made use of these data, one on T cells of mothers and their children.

The specimen was blood. The receptors stem from a woman in her thirties or forties in good health. Each CDR3 is given with its conserved first and last residue. D genes are given only for firm matches. Clone size is shown for a subset of rows, as once, few, many or a class of expanded clone.

d_gene	len	v_gene	abundance	j_gene	CDR3aa	CDR3nt
TRBD1	16	TRBV7-9	.	TRBJ2-1	CASTPEQGSSYNEQFF	TGTGCCAGCACGCCCGAACAGGGGAGCTCCTACAATGAGCAGTTCTTC
.	14	TRBV6-6	.	TRBJ2-7	CASRYSRTGYEQYF	TGTGCCAGCAGATACTCACGGACGGGCTACGAGCAGTACTTC
.	10	TRBV29-1	many	TRBJ1-2	CSVEGGGYTF	TGCAGCGTTGAAGGGGGCGGCTACACCTTC
TRBD2	14	TRBV4-1	.	TRBJ2-2	CASSQGGGTGELFF	TGCGCCAGCAGCCAAGGCGGGGGAACCGGGGAGCTGTTTTTT
TRBD2	15	TRBV5-4	few	TRBJ2-7	CASSFLAGGGDEQYF	TGTGCCAGCAGCTTCCTAGCGGGGGGCGGGGACGAGCAGTACTTC
.	15	TRBV27	.	TRBJ2-5	CASKGHTTLQETQYF	TGTGCCAGCAAGGGGCACACCACCCTCCAAGAGACCCAGTACTTC
.	17	TRBV5-1	few	TRBJ2-3	CASSLASDSRNTDTQYF	TGCGCCAGCAGCTTGGCCAGTGACTCGCGAAACACAGATACGCAGTATTTT
.	16	TRBV7-9	many	TRBJ1-2	CASSSVDRTNNYGYTF	TGTGCCAGCAGCTCTGTCGACAGGACCAATAACTATGGCTACACCTTC
TRBD1	13	TRBV20-1	few	TRBJ1-2	CSARRTGGYGYTF	TGCAGTGCCCGACGTACAGGGGGCTATGGCTACACCTTC
TRBD1	15	TRBV24-1	.	TRBJ2-3	CATTRGTGMGDTQYF	TGTGCCACCACCCGAGGGACAGGGATGGGAGATACGCAGTATTTT
TRBD1	15	TRBV29-1	.	TRBJ1-2	CSVASPGQDYYGYTF	TGCAGCGTTGCTTCTCCAGGACAGGACTACTATGGCTACACCTTC
.	15	TRBV20-1	.	TRBJ2-7	CSATPGTRASYEQYF	TGCAGTGCTACCCCCGGGACCAGAGCCTCCTACGAGCAGTACTTC
.	17	TRBV4-1	.	TRBJ2-5	CASSPKASDHYVETQYF	TGCGCCAGCAGCCCTAAGGCTAGTGATCATTATGTTGAGACCCAGTACTTC
TRBD1	15	TRBV5-1	many	TRBJ2-5	CASSLADRGLKTQYF	TGCGCCAGCAGCTTGGCTGACAGGGGTTTAAAGACCCAGTACTTC
.	14	TRBV5-1	.	TRBJ1-2	CASSSTGTATGYTF	TGCGCCAGCAGCTCAACCGGGACCGCCACTGGCTACACCTTC
.	15	TRBV28	few	TRBJ2-7	CASSFSGSGTYEQYF	TGTGCCAGCAGTTTCTCGGGGAGCGGAACCTACGAGCAGTACTTC
.	13	TRBV7-9	.	TRBJ2-1	CASSPAPGEGQFF	TGTGCCAGCAGCCCCGCGCCAGGAGAGGGGCAGTTCTTC
.	18	TRBV4-1	few	TRBJ1-1	CASSQGPRASSRNTEAFF	TGCGCCAGCAGCCAAGGTCCACGGGCCTCGTCGCGGAACACTGAAGCTTTCTTT
.	17	TRBV7-3	.	TRBJ2-2	CASSLTRRGSGTGELFF	TGTGCCAGCAGCTTAACTCGTCGGGGATCGGGGACCGGGGAGCTGTTTTTT
.	16	TRBV9	few	TRBJ2-7	CASSVGVGDGTYEQYF	TGTGCCAGCAGCGTAGGGGTTGGTGACGGAACCTACGAGCAGTACTTC
.	16	TRBV7-2	many	TRBJ2-1	CASSLVSSSVPNEQFF	TGTGCCAGCAGCTTAGTAAGTTCCTCCGTCCCCAATGAGCAGTTCTTC
TRBD2	17	TRBV4-1	.	TRBJ2-1	CASSQGGLAGERNEQFF	TGCGCCAGCAGCCAAGGGGGACTAGCGGGAGAACGTAATGAGCAGTTCTTC
.	15	TRBV6-2/TRBV6-3	few	TRBJ2-7	CASSFDHGITYEQYF	TGTGCCAGCAGTTTTGACCACGGGATCACCTACGAGCAGTACTTC
TRBD1	15	TRBV19	few	TRBJ1-2	CASTDGTGGVYGYTF	TGTGCCAGTACCGACGGGACAGGGGGCGTCTATGGCTACACCTTC
TRBD1	15	TRBV5-1	many	TRBJ2-7	CASSPGQGTAYEQYF	TGCGCCAGCAGCCCGGGACAGGGCACGGCGTACGAGCAGTACTTC
.	11	TRBV4-3	many	TRBJ2-7	CASSQVEEQYF	TGCGCCAGCAGCCAAGTTGAAGAGCAGTACTTC
.	13	TRBV28	few	TRBJ1-1	CARGSGYNTEAFF	TGTGCCAGGGGATCAGGGTACAACACTGAAGCTTTCTTT
TRBD1	15	TRBV7-2	.	TRBJ1-5	CASSLGRQGGLSQHF	TGTGCCAGCAGCCTGGGGAGACAGGGGGGATTGTCCCAGCATTTT
TRBD1	14	TRBV5-5	.	TRBJ2-1	CASSKGQGPNEQFF	TGTGCCAGCAGCAAAGGACAGGGACCCAATGAGCAGTTCTTC
.	12	TRBV5-4	.	TRBJ1-3	CASSLVGNTIYF	TGTGCCAGCAGCTTGGTCGGAAACACCATATATTTT
.	13	TRBV3-1	.	TRBJ2-5	CASSQDLGVAQYF	TGTGCCAGCAGCCAAGATCTGGGGGTGGCCCAGTACTTC
.	15	TRBV14	.	TRBJ2-2	CASSRPRAGTGELFF	TGTGCCAGCAGCCGCCCACGTGCGGGCACCGGGGAGCTGTTTTTT
.	14	TRBV12-3/TRBV12-4	few	TRBJ1-2	CASSYRALASGHTF	TGTGCCAGCAGTTACCGGGCCCTCGCGTCTGGCCACACCTTC
.	14	TRBV14	few	TRBJ2-1	CASSQESPGNEQFF	TGTGCCAGCAGCCAAGAATCGCCGGGCAATGAGCAGTTCTTC
.	13	TRBV6-2/TRBV6-3	.	TRBJ1-5	CAGQAGVNQPQHF	TGTGCCGGCCAGGCGGGGGTGAATCAGCCCCAGCATTTT
.	13	TRBV20-1	many	TRBJ1-2	CSALIKSFYGYTF	TGCAGTGCCCTGATTAAAAGTTTCTATGGCTACACCTTC
.	18	TRBV9	.	TRBJ2-2	CASSVGLLAIGNTGELFF	TGTGCCAGCAGCGTGGGACTTCTAGCGATTGGTAACACCGGGGAGCTGTTTTTT
TRBD1	16	TRBV7-8	few	TRBJ2-7	CASSSWGTGSGGEQYF	TGTGCCAGCAGCTCCTGGGGGACAGGGTCGGGGGGCGAGCAGTACTTC
TRBD2	18	TRBV4-1	.	TRBJ2-1	CASSQDPGRAGEYNEQFF	TGCGCCAGCAGCCAAGATCCCGGGAGGGCGGGGGAATACAATGAGCAGTTCTTC
TRBD1	16	TRBV4-3	.	TRBJ2-7	CASSPSRGQGSYEQYF	TGCGCCAGCAGCCCGTCCCGCGGACAGGGCTCCTACGAGCAGTACTTC
TRBD2	16	TRBV5-1	.	TRBJ2-1	CASSWGTSGVRNEQFF	TGCGCCAGCAGCTGGGGGACTAGCGGGGTCCGGAATGAGCAGTTCTTC
.	12	TRBV30	.	TRBJ2-3	CAWITIGDTQYF	TGTGCCTGGATTACGATCGGAGATACGCAGTATTTT
TRBD1	17	TRBV2	few	TRBJ2-3	CASSEARTGQSTDTQYF	TGTGCCAGCAGTGAAGCTAGGACAGGGCAAAGCACAGATACGCAGTATTTT
.	13	TRBV20-1	many	TRBJ2-7	CSAREPVGSEQYF	TGCAGTGCTAGAGAACCGGTGGGCTCCGAGCAGTACTTC